A single sample is the source of the 8 T cell receptor beta chains below, sequenced in a study of shared clonotypes between healthy human individuals. TCRdb's table, derived via immunoSEQ multiplex PCR, lists solely in-frame clones and lacks some. Among fewer than 800,000 clones, about 91% were seen once, and the ten largest hold 24%. The naive CD8 subset, CD45RO-negative cells positively selected for CCR7, excluded terminally differentiated effector memory CD45RA+ cells. Sequencing input: naive CD8+ T cells sorted from blood. All receptors derive from a man under 40 in good health.

The chain is built from TRBV19 and TRBJ2-1, with 10 bases fitting TRBD2. V shed 3 bases, J shed 8 bases, and the junction held 7 bases outside the gene matches. CDR3 size: 15 residues. The germline V gene encodes CDR1 LNHDA and CDR2 SQIVND (reference sequence). The CDR3 reads CASSIEREGLDEQFF. As DNA, the CDR3 is TGTGCCAGTAGTATCGAGCGGGAGGGCCTCGATGAGCAGTTCTTC.

The chain has TRBV19 and TRBJ2-1; the D is unclear. Deletions cut 2 bases from V and 6 bases from J, with 8 bases between. Germline V CDR1 and CDR2: LNHDA, SQIVND (reference sequence). The CDR3 has 13 amino acids. CDR3 residues: CASSIIGRNEQFF. As DNA, the CDR3 is TGTGCCAGTAGTATAATAGGCCGCAATGAGCAGTTCTTC.

The chain has TRBV15 and TRBJ1-5, with 9 bases fitting TRBD1. The CDR3 covers 15 residues. CDR1 is LNHNV, CDR2 YYDKDF, per germline (reference sequence). V lost 5 bases and J lost 6; bases outside the gene matches: 8. The chain's CDR3 is CATSDETGGFQPQHF. CDR3 DNA sequence: TGTGCCACCAGCGATGAAACAGGGGGCTTTCAGCCCCAGCATTTT.

The CDR3: CATARGGRAADTQYF. The CDR3 nucleotides read TGTGCCACCGCCCGCGGCGGGAGGGCCGCAGATACGCAGTATTTT. The chain carries TRBV28 and TRBJ2-3; 9 bases map to TRBD2. This CDR3 contains 15 residues. V lost 10 bases, J lost 4 bases, and 12 bases stayed unmatched. Germline CDR1 is MDHEN and CDR2 is SYDVKM.

This clone was seen only once. The chain uses TRBV27 and TRBJ2-3; 12 bases are shared with TRBD2. The CDR3 is 15 residues long. CDR1 and CDR2 (germline): MNHEY, SMNVEV (reference sequence). The V gene end was trimmed by 6 bases and the J gene end by 4 bases; junction bases not matched to a gene: 5. The CDR3 here is CASRRLAGDPDTQYF. In DNA, the CDR3 is TGTGCCAGCAGGCGACTAGCGGGAGACCCAGATACGCAGTATTTT.

In this sample, this clone turned up a few times. The V call is TRBV28, the J call TRBJ2-7; TRBD1 or TRBD2 may be the D gene (5 bases each). Germline-derived CDR1 and CDR2 are MDHEN and SYDVKM. V lost 5 bases and J lost 6, with 23 bases in between. CDR3 length: 16 residues. The CDR3: CASSTNIRDRALEQYF. In DNA, the CDR3 is TGTGCCAGCAGTACCAACATCCGGGACCGGGCTCTCGAGCAGTACTTC.

In this sample, this clone turned up once. The chain is built from TRBV7-9 and TRBJ2-1; either TRBD1 or TRBD2 may fit D (6 bases each). Germline lookup yields CDR1 SEHNR and CDR2 FQNEAQ (reference sequence). This CDR3 contains 17 residues. V was trimmed by 2 bases and J by 0 bases, leaving 14 bases between them. This CDR3 is CASSLMNGGHSYNEQFF. The CDR3, as DNA: TGTGCCAGCAGCTTAATGAACGGGGGACACTCCTACAATGAGCAGTTCTTC.

The rearrangement links TRBV7-2 to TRBJ1-2; D not certain. The CDR3 totals 13 residues. Germline assignment: CDR1 SGHTA and CDR2 FQGNSA. Trimming took off 4 bases at V and 1 base at J, with 7 bases between the two ends. DNA for the CDR3: TGTGCCAGCAGCTCAACCAATAACTATGGCTACACCTTC. It codes for CASSSTNNYGYTF.